The 8 T cell receptor beta chains reported below all come from one sample, sequenced in a study of beta chain features in type 1 diabetes. Expressed TCRB transcripts were sequenced after all isolated RNA was converted to cDNA. The assay was immunoSEQ multiplex PCR, and TCRdb's table has in-frame clones only and misses some. The data hold 600,000 or so clones, with over 12% observed a single time. No antigen has been identified for these receptors. Regarding the study as a whole: For Type 1 diabetes patients, all four CD4+ subsets carried TCRB CDR3s that were moderately but significantly shorter.

The sequencing sample was made of naive CD4+ T cells from blood. The receptor source for this set is a man between 18 and 29 years old with type 1 diabetes.

As concerns this clone: Other DNA sequences in this specimen translate into the identical CDR3. This chain links TRBV15 with TRBJ1-1, with 10 bases fitting TRBD1. The CDR3 is 14 amino acids. The germline V gene encodes CDR1 LNHNV and CDR2 YYDKDF (reference sequence). V lost 5 bases, J lost 1 base, and 1 base stayed unmatched. CDR3 in amino acids: CATSRDRGNTEAFF. CDR3 bases: TGTGCCACCAGCCGGGACAGGGGGAACACTGAAGCTTTCTTT.

A few counts support this clone. The V and J genes are TRBV29-1 and TRBJ2-7; 8 bases align to TRBD1. Germline V lookup: CDR1 SQVTM, CDR2 ANQGSEA. Unmatched junction bases numbered 7, after V lost 8 bases and J lost 4 bases. The CDR3 has 12 residues. The CDR3 loop reads CSYRDRNYEQYF. For the CDR3, the DNA is TGCAGCTACCGGGACAGGAATTACGAGCAGTACTTC.

This clone has just a few counts. The chain joins TRBV7-6 to TRBJ1-6; D uncertain. Germline CDR1 is SGHVS and CDR2 is FNYEAQ. The CDR3 runs 15 residues. V was shortened by 6 bases and J by 4 bases, with 13 bases between the two germline ends. The CDR3 spells CASSQRVSYNSPLHF. CDR3 nucleotide sequence: TGTGCCAGCAGTCAAAGGGTCAGTTATAATTCACCCCTCCACTTT.

The chain recombines TRBV27 with TRBJ2-7, with 7 positions matching TRBD1. This CDR3 has 16 amino acids. Trimming removed 10 bases from V and 0 bases from J; junction bases left unmatched: 15. Germline V gene data show CDR1 as MNHEY and CDR2 as SMNVEV (reference sequence). The CDR3 sequence is CANAPRVRDSSYEQYF. The CDR3 nucleotides read TGTGCCAACGCACCCCGTGTAAGGGACAGCTCCTACGAGCAGTACTTC.

The chain joins TRBV29-1 to TRBJ2-3; 10 nucleotides match TRBD2. Germline CDR1 and CDR2: SQVTM and ANQGSEA. This CDR3 is 10 amino acids long. V lost 7 bases, J lost 12 bases, and 4 bases stayed unmatched. The CDR3 is CSASSGRQYF. For the CDR3, the DNA is TGCAGCGCCTCTAGCGGGAGACAGTATTTT.

This clone has just a few counts. The chain recombines TRBV30 with TRBJ1-1; D is undetermined. This CDR3 is built from 13 residues. Per germline, CDR1 GTSNPN and CDR2 SVGIG (reference sequence). Deletions cut 2 bases from V and 1 base from J, with 8 bases between. CDR3 DNA sequence: TGTGCCTGGAGTCGCCTGACGAACACTGAAGCTTTCTTT. It yields the protein CAWSRLTNTEAFF.

The chain joins TRBV4-3 to TRBJ2-7, with D perhaps TRBD1 (5 bases). This CDR3 is built from 13 residues. V was cut by 2 bases and J by 6 bases, with 11 bases left in between. Germline V CDR1 and CDR2: LGHNA, YSLEER. CDR3 nucleotide sequence: TGCGCCAGCAGCCAAAGACAGCACACCGAGCAGTACTTC. Its translation is CASSQRQHTEQYF.

A few counts support this clone. The gene calls are TRBV13 and TRBJ2-7; TRBD1 is a possible D gene (6 bases). Germline CDR1 reads PRHDT; CDR2 reads FYEKMQ (reference sequence). V was trimmed by 5 bases and J by 0 bases, leaving 14 bases between them. The CDR3 spans 15 residues. CDR3 amino acids: CASSPRAGASYEQYF. The DNA of the CDR3 is TGTGCCAGCAGCCCGCGGGCAGGGGCCTCCTACGAGCAGTACTTC.